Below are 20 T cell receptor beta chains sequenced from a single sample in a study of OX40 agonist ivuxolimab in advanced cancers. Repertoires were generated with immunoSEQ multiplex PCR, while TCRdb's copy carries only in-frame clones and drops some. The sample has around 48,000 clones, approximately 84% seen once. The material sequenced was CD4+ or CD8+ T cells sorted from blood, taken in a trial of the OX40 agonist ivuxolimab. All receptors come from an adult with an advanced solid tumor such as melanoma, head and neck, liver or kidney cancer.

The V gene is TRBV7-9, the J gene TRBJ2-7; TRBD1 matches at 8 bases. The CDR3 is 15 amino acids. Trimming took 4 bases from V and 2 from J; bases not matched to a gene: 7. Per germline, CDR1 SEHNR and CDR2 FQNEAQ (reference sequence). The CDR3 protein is CASSSGTGFPYEQYF. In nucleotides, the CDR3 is TGTGCCAGCAGCTCCGGGACAGGATTTCCCTACGAGCAGTACTTC.

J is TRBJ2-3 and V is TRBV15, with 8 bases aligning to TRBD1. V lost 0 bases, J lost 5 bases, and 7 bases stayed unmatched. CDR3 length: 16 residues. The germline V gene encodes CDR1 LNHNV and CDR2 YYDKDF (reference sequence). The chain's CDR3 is CATSRDQGARVDTQYF. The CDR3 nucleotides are TGTGCCACCAGCAGAGATCAGGGGGCGCGGGTAGATACGCAGTATTTT. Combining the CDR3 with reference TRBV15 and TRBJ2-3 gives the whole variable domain DAMVIQNPRYQVTQFGKPVTLSCSQTLNHNVMYWYQQKSSQAPKLLFHYYDKDFNNEADTPDNFQSRRPNTSFCFLDIRSPGLGDTAMYLCATSRDQGARVDTQYFGPGTRLTVL.

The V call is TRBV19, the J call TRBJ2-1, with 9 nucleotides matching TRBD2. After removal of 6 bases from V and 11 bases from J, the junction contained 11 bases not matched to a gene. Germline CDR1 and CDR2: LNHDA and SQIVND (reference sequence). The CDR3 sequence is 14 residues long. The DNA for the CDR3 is TGTGCCAGTAGCAATAGGCGGGAGGGCCACCAGCAGTTCTTC. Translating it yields CASSNRREGHQQFF.

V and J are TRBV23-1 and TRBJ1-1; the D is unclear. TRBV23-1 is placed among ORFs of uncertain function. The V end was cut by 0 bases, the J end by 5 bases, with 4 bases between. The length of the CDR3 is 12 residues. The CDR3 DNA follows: TGCGCCAGCAGTCAATCGGGGACTGAAGCTTTCTTT. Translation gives CASSQSGTEAFF.

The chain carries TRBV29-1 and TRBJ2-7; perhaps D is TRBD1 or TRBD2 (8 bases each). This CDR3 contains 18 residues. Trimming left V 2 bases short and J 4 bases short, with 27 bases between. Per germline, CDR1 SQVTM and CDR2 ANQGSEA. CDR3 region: CSVEISRGLPGGLYEQYF. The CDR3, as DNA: TGCAGCGTTGAAATATCCAGGGGGCTACCGGGAGGGTTATACGAGCAGTACTTC.

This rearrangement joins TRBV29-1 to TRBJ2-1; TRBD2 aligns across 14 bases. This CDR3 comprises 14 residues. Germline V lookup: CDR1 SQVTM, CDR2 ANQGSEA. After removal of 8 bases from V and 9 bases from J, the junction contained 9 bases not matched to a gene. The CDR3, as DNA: TGCAGCTCATCGACTAGCGGGAGGGCCGGTGAGCAGTTCTTC. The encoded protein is CSSSTSGRAGEQFF.

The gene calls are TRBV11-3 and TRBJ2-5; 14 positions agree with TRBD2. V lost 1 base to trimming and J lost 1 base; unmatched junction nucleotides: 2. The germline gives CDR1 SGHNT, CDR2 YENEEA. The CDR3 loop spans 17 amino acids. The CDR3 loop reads CASSLGGTSGSQETQYF. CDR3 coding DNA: TGTGCCAGCAGCTTAGGAGGGACTAGCGGGAGCCAAGAGACCCAGTACTTC.

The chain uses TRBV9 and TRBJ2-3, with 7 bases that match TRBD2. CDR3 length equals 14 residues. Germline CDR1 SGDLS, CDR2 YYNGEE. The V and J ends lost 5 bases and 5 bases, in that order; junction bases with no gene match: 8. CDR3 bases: TGTGCCAGCAGTCTGGCGGGAGACGAAGATACGCAGTATTTT. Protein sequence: CASSLAGDEDTQYF.

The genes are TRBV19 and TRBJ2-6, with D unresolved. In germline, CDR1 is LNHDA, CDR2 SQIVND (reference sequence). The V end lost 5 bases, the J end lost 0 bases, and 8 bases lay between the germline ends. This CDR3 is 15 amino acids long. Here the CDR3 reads CASSYLSSGANVLTF. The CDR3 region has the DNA TGTGCCAGTAGTTACCTGAGCTCTGGGGCCAACGTCCTGACTTTC.

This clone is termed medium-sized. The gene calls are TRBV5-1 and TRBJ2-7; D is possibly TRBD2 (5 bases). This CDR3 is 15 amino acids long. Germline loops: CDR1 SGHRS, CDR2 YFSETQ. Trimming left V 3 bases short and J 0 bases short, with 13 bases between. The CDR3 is CASSSIPGSSYEQYF. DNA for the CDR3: TGCGCCAGCAGCTCCATACCGGGGAGCTCCTACGAGCAGTACTTC.

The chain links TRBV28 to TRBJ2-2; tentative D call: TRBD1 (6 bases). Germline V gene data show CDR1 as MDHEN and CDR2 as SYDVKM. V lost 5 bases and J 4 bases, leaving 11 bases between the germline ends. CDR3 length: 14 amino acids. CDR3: CASSPWTVTGELFF. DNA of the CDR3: TGTGCCAGCAGTCCCTGGACAGTCACCGGGGAGCTGTTTTTT.

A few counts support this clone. The CDR3 DNA follows: TGCGCCAGCAGCCATGTCCTACAGGGGTTGAGAGAGACCCAGTACTTC. Translating it yields CASSHVLQGLRETQYF. The chain employs TRBV4-3 and TRBJ2-5; TRBD1 aligns across 7 bases. Germline values: CDR1 LGHNA, CDR2 YSLEER. The J segment lost 4 bases and the V segment lost 3 bases, leaving 11 bases of the junction unmatched. CDR3 length: 16 residues.

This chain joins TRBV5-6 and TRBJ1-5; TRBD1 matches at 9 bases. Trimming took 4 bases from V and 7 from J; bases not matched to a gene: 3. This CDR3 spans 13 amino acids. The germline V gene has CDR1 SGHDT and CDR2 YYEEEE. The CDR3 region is CASSQTGGQPQHF. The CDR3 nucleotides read TGTGCCAGCAGCCAGACAGGGGGGCAGCCCCAGCATTTT.

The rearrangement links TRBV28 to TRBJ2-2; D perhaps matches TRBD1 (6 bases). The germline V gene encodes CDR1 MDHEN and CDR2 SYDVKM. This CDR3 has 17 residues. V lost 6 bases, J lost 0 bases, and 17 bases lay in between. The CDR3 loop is CASSPNQGRPNTGELFF. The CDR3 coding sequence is TGTGCCAGCAGCCCCAATCAGGGGCGCCCGAACACCGGGGAGCTGTTTTTT.

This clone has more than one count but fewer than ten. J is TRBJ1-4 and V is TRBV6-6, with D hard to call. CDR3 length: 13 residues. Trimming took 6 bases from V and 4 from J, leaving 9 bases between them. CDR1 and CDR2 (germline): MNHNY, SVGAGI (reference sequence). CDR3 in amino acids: CASRTQRNEKLFF. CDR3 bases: TGTGCCAGCAGAACACAGCGTAATGAAAAACTGTTTTTT.

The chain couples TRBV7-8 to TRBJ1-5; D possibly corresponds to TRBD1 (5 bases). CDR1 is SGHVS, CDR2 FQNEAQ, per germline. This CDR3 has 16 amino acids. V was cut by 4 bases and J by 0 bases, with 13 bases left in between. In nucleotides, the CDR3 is TGTGCCAGCAGCTGGGGACCCGATTTTAGCAATCAGCCCCAGCATTTT. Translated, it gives CASSWGPDFSNQPQHF.

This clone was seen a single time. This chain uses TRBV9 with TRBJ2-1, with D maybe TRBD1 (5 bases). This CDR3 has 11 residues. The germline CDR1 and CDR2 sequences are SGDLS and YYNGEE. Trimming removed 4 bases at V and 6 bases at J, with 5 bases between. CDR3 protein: CASSRGNEQFF. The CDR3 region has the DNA TGTGCCAGCAGCAGGGGCAATGAGCAGTTCTTC.

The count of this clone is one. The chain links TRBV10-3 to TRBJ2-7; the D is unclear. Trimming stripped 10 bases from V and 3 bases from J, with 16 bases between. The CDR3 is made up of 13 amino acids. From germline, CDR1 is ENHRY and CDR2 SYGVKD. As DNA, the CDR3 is TGTGCCAGTCGACTCTTCCCCGACTACGAGCAGTACTTC. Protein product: CASRLFPDYEQYF.

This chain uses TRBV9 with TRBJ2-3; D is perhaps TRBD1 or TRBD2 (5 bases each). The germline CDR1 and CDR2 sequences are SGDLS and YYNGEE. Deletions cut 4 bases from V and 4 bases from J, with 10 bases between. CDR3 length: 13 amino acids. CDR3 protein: CASSTLGADTQYF. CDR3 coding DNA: TGTGCCAGCAGCACCCTGGGGGCAGATACGCAGTATTTT.

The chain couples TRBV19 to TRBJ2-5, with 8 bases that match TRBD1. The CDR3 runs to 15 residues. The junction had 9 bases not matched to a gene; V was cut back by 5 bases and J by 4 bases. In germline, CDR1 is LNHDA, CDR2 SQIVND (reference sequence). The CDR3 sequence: CASSSGQAMGETQYF. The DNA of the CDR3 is TGTGCCAGTAGTTCGGGACAGGCAATGGGAGAGACCCAGTACTTC.